This T cell receptor (beta chain) appears in the sequencing data of a study of T cell responses to AZD1222 COVID-19 vaccine (dated by TCRdb to the early 2020s). A note on the overall study: AZD1222 recipients with second doses at about 4 weeks or about 12 weeks were pooled, because spike-specific TCR depth and breadth did not differ between schedules. TCR sequencing was performed for about 250 trial participants, of whom roughly 200 were given two doses of AZD1222 and around 25 were given two doses of MenACWY control vaccine. Trial participants were enrolled into age subgroups of 18-55, 56-69 and 70-plus years, which contained 148, 28 and 57 TCR-sequenced participants, respectively. What the work shows at the level of the full study, not this receptor alone: Epitopes outside the regions mutated in the B.1.351 and B.1.1.7 variants were reportedly recognized by nearly half of the unique spike-specific TCRs. Conclusions about previously exposed vaccinees are limited, since just a handful of AZD1222 recipients were seropositive for SARS-CoV-2 at baseline. Participants were mostly white British, with more females than males. The authors suggested clonal diversity may have been underestimated. Spike-specific TCR breadth and depth rose significantly after two AZD1222 doses compared with day 0 and with MenACWY recipients. In the small 56-69-year group, the increase in depth fell short of significance, most likely because of low power. Because no day 14 peak-response samples were available, the repertoires could be characterized only after the peak T cell response. Vaccine-associated CD4 TCRs spanned the whole spike protein, with dominant responses in regions 160-218 and 743-854.

V loses 4 bases of germline sequence and J loses 0 bases, and the interval between the two ends is 11 bases. The cysteine opens and the phenylalanine closes a CDR3 of 14 amino acids. The read is trimmed to its CDR3 DNA, 42 bases read in frame from base 1. CDR1 is given as SGHRS and CDR2 as YFSETQ, both from the germline V gene. Details on this clone: Its antigen is unknown. Base qualities are not at hand, and no much larger clone is one base apart.

The CDR3 regions of human TCRbeta chains were analyzed by immunosequencing. The original pipeline was this. Repertoire TCRs were checked for matches against a reference library of SARS-CoV-2-specific TCRs that had been generated using the MIRA antigen-specificity platform. Breadth meant the fraction of unique TCRs that were SARS-CoV-2-associated, whereas depth meant the fraction of total T cells that were SARS-CoV-2-associated. Each spike-specific TCR was assigned to its reactive spike region and to a CD4 or CD8 class using the MIRA data. Log10-transformed breadth and depth values were compared by one-way ANOVA with Sidak's multiple comparisons tests. TCRdb took over this immuneACCESS table, retaining in-frame rearrangements with V and J assigned. Such tables are incomplete; in checked studies, under half of the missing clones stem from an unresolved V gene, and the remainder is unexplained. The D gene and trimming were derived from the DNA, and the V and J assignments and clone size from that table. For this sample there are 150,000 to 180,000 clones; about 88% appear just once. Less than 3.5% of the sample rests with the top ten.

This specimen's time point label, interpreted: baseline before first vaccination. Samples from vaccinated people were obtained from the UK trials COV001 and COV002, which included a single-blind randomized controlled phase 2/3 trial of AZD1222 (ChAdOx1 nCoV-19) in healthy adults. Trial participant PBMC samples were collected at day 0 and day 28 after the second dose for TCRbeta chain sequencing. This specimen consisted of peripheral blood, obtained on day 0 of AZD1222 vaccination. The chain couples TRBV5-1 to TRBJ2-7; matching of 5 bases hints at TRBD1 as the D gene. The sequence was obtained from an adult in good health. The CDR3 reads CASSPGHISYEQYF. The sequenced DNA: TGCGCCAGCAGCCCCGGACACATCTCCTACGAGCAGTACTTC.